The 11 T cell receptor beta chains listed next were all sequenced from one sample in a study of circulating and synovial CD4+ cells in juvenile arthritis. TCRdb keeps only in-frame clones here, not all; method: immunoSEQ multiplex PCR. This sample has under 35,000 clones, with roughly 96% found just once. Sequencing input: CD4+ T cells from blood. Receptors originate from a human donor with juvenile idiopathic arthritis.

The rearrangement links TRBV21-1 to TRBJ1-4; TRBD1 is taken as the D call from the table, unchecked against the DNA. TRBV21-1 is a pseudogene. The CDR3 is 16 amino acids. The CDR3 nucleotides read TGTGCCAGCAGCAAAAACTTACAGGGTTTCGATGAAAAACTGTTTTTT. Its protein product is CASSKNLQGFDEKLFF.

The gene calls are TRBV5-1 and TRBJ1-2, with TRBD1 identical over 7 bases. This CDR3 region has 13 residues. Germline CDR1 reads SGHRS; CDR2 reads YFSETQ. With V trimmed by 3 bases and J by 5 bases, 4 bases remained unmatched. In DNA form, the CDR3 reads TGCGCCAGCAGCTCCAGGGGGGAGTATGGCTACACCTTC. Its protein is CASSSRGEYGYTF. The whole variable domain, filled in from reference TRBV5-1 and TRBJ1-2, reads KAGVTQTPRYLIKTRGQQVTLSCSPISGHRSVSWYQQTPGQGLQFLFEYFSETQRNKGNFPGRFSGRQFSNSRSEMNVSTLELGDSALYLCASSSRGEYGYTFGSGTRLTVV.

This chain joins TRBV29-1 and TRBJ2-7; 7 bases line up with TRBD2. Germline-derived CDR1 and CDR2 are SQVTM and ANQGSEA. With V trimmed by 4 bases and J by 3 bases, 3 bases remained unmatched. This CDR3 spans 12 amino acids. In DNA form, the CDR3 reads TGCAGCGTTGCCTCGGGGGGCTACGAGCAGTACTTC. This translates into CSVASGGYEQYF.

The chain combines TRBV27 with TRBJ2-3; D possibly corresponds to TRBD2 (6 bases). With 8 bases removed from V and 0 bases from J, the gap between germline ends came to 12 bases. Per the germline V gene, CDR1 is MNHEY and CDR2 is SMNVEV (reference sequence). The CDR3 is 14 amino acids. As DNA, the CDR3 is TGTGCCAGCCGGGGGTGGGACAGCACAGATACGCAGTATTTT. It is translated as CASRGWDSTDTQYF.

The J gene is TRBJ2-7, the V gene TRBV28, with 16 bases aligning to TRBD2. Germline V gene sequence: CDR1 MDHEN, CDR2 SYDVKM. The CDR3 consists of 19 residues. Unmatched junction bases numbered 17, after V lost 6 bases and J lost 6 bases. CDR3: CASRVRQVGTSGRAAEQYF. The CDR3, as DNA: TGTGCCAGCAGAGTGAGACAGGTCGGGACTAGCGGGAGGGCCGCCGAGCAGTACTTC.

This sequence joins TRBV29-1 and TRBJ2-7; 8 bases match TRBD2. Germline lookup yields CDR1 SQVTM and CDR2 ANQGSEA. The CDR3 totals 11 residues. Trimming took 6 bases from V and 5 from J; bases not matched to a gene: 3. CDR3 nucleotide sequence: TGCAGCGTCGGGAGGGGGGACGAGCAGTACTTC. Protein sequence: CSVGRGDEQYF.

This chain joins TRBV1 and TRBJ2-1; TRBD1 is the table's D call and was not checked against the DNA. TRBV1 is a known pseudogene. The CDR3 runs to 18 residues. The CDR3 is CTSSQANLTGGPYNEQFF. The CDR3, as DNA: TGCACCAGCAGCCAAGCCAACTTGACAGGGGGCCCCTACAATGAGCAGTTCTTC.

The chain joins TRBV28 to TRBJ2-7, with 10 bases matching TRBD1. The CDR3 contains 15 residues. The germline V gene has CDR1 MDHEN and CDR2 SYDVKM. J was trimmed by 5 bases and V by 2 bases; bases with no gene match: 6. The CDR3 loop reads CASSLGGQGYNEQYF. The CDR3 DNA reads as TGTGCCAGCAGTTTAGGGGGACAGGGGTATAACGAGCAGTACTTC.

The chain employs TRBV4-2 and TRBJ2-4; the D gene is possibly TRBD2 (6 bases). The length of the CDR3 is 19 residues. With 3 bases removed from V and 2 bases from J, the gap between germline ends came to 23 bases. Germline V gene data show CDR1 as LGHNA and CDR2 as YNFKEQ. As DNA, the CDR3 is TGTGCCAGCAGCCAGGAAAGTCTTTCCGGGAGTGAGCCCAAAAACATTCAGTACTTC. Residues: CASSQESLSGSEPKNIQYF.

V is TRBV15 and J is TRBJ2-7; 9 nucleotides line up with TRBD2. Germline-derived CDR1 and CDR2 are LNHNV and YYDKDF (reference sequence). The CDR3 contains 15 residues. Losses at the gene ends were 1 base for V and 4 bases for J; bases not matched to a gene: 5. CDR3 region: CATSRVAGAGYEQYF. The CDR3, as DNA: TGTGCCACCAGCAGAGTAGCGGGAGCAGGGTACGAGCAGTACTTC. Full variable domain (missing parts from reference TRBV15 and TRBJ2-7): DAMVIQNPRYQVTQFGKPVTLSCSQTLNHNVMYWYQQKSSQAPKLLFHYYDKDFNNEADTPDNFQSRRPNTSFCFLDIRSPGLGDTAMYLCATSRVAGAGYEQYFGPGTRLTVT.

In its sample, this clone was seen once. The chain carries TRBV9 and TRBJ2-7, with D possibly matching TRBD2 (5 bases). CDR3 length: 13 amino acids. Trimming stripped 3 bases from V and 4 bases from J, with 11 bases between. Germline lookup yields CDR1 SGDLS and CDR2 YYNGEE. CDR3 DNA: TGTGCCAGCAGCGCGGACTTGGGATACGAGCAGTACTTC. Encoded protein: CASSADLGYEQYF.